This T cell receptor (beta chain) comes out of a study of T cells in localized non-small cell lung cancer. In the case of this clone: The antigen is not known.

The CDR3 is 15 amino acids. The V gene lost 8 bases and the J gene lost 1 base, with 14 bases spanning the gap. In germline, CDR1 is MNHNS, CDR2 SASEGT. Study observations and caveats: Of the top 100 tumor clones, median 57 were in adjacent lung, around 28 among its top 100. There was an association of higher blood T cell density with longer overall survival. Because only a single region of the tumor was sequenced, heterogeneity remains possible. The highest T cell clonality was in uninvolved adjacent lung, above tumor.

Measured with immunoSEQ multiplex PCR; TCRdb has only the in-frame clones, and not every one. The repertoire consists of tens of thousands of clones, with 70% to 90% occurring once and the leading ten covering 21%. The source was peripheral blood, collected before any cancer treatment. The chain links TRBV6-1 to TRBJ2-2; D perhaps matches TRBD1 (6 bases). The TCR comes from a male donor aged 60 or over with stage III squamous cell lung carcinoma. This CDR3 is CASGAGVQNTGELFF. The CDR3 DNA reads TGTGCCAGCGGTGCAGGGGTTCAGAACACCGGGGAGCTGTTTTTT.